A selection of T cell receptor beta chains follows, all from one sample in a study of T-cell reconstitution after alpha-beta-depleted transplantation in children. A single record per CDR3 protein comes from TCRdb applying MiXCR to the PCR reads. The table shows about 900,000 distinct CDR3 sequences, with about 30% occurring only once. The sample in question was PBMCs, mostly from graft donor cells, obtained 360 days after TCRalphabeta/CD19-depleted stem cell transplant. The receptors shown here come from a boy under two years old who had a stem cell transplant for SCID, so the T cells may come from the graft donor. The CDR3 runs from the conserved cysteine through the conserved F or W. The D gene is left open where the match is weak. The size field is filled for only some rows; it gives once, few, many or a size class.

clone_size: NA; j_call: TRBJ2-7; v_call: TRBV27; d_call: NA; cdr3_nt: TGTGCCAGCAGTCACAGCCCCTCCTACGAGCAGTACTTC; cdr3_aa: CASSHSPSYEQYF
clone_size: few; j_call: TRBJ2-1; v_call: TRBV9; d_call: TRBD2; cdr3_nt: TGTGCCAGCAGCGTAGGACAGGGGGGACTAGCGGTCTCCTACAATGAGCAGTTCTTC; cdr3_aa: CASSVGQGGLAVSYNEQFF
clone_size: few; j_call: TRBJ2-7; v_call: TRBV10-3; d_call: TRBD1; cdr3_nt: TGTGCCATCAGTGCGGACAGGGGGCTTTACGAGCAGTACTTC; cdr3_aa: CAISADRGLYEQYF
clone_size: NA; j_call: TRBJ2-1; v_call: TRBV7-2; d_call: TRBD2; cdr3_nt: TGTGCCAGCAGCTTAGCGCGGACGGGGGGTCCCCATGAGCAGTTCTTC; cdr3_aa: CASSLARTGGPHEQFF
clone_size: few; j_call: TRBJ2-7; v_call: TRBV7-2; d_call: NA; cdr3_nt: TGTGCCAGCAGCTGGGGACCGATATACGAGCAGTACTTC; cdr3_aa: CASSWGPIYEQYF
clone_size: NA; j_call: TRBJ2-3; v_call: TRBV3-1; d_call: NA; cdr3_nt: TGTGCCAGCAGCCAAGAGGCCATAAGTCCAGATACGCAGTATTTT; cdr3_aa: CASSQEAISPDTQYF
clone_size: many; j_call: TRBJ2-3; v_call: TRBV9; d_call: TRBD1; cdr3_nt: TGTGCCAGCAGCGTGGACCGGGACAGGCCCACAGATACGCAGTATTTT; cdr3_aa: CASSVDRDRPTDTQYF
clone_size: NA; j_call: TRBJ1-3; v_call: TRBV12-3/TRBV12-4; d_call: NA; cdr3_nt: TGTGCCAGCAGGTCTCGACGAGGGGGCTCTGGAAACACCATATATTTT; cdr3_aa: CASRSRRGGSGNTIYF
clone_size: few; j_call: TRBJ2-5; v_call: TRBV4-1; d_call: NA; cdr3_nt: TGCGCCAGCAGCCAAGACGTGGTCCAGCCCCAGGGTGAGACCCAGTACTTC; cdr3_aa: CASSQDVVQPQGETQYF
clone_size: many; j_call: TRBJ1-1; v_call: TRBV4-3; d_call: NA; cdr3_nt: TGTGCCAGCAGCCGGGGACTAAACACTGAAGCTTTCTTT; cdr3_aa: CASSRGLNTEAFF
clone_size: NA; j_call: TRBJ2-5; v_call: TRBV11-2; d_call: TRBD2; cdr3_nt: TGTGCCAGCAGCTTAGGTCGAGGTAGCGGGGGGGACCAAGAGACCCAGTACTTC; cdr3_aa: CASSLGRGSGGDQETQYF
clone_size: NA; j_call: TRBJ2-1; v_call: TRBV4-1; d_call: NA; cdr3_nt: TGCGCCAGCAGCCACAGGGGATATGAGCAGTTCTTC; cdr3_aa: CASSHRGYEQFF
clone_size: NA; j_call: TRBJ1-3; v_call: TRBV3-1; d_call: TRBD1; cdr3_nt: TGTGCCAGCAGCCCTCGACAGGGGTGGGGAAACACCATATATTTT; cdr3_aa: CASSPRQGWGNTIYF
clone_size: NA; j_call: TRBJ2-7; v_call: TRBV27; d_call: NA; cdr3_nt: TGTGCCAGCAGTTTCCTGAGACAGTACTCCTACGAGCAGTACTTC; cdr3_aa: CASSFLRQYSYEQYF
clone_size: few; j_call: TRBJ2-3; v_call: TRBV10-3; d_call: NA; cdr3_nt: TGTGCCATCAGTGCGACAGGCCTAGGGTGGGATACGCAGTATTTT; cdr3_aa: CAISATGLGWDTQYF
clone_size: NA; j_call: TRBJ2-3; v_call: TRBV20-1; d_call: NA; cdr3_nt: TGCAGCCCCGGGGCCCTAGCAGATACGCAGTATTTT; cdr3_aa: CSPGALADTQYF
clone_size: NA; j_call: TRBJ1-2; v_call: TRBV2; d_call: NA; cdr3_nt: TGTGCCAGCAGTGGCCCCGGACAGAACTATGGCTACACCTTC; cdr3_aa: CASSGPGQNYGYTF
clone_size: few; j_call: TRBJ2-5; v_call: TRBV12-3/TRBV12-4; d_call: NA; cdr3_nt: TGTGCCAGCAGTGGGATGACTTCGTACCAAGAGACCCAGTACTTC; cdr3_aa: CASSGMTSYQETQYF
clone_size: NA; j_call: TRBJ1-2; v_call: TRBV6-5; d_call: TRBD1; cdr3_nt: TGTGCCAGCAGTTACTCTATTGCGACAGGGGTTATCTATGGCTACACCTTC; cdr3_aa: CASSYSIATGVIYGYTF
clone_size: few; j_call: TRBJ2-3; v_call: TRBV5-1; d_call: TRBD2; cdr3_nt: TGCGCCAGCAGTCAGATCGGGGGGACCAGCACAGATACGCAGTATTTT; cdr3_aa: CASSQIGGTSTDTQYF
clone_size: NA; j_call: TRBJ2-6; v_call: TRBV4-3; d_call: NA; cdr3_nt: TGCGCCAGCAGCCCAAGGAGGGGCGCGTTTTCTGGGGCCAACGTCCTGACTTTC; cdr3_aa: CASSPRRGAFSGANVLTF
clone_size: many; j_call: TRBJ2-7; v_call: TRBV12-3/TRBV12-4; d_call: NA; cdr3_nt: TGCGCCAGCAGCTTGGGTGGACGGACCTACGAGCAGTACTTC; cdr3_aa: CASSLGGRTYEQYF
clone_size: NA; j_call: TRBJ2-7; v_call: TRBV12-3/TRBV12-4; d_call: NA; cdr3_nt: TGTGCCAGCAGTCTAGCCGTTGGGGTCGCGGCCTACGAGCAGTACTTC; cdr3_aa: CASSLAVGVAAYEQYF
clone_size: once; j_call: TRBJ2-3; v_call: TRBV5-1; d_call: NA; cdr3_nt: TGCGCCAGCAGCTTGGTTAAGGACAGAAGAGATACGCAGTATTTT; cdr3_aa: CASSLVKDRRDTQYF
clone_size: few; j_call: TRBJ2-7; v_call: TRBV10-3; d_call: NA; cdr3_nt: TGTGCCATCAGTGAAGGGGAACGGACCTACGAGCAGTACTTC; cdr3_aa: CAISEGERTYEQYF
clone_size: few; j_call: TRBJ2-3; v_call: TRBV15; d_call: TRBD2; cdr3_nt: TGTGCCACCAGCCCGGGGGGAACAGATACGCAGTATTTT; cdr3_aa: CATSPGGTDTQYF
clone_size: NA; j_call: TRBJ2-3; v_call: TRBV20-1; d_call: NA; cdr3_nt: TGCAGTGCTAGCGGGGGGCCTGGAGATACGCAGTATTTT; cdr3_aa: CSASGGPGDTQYF
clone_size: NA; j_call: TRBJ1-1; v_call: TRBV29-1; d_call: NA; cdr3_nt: TGCAGCGTTGAATCCCAGGGGCAGGGCACTGAAGCTTTCTTT; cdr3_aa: CSVESQGQGTEAFF
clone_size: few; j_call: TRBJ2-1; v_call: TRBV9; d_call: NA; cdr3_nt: TGTGCCAGCAGCGCCCACAGGGAAGCCGAGCAGTTCTTC; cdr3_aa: CASSAHREAEQFF
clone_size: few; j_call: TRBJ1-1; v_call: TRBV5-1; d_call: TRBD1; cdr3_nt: TGCGCCAGCAGCTTGAGCCAGGGGGACAACGGTTGGGCTTTCTTT; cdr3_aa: CASSLSQGDNGWAFF
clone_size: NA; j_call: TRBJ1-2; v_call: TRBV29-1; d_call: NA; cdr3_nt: TGCAGCGCCTGGGGGGAGTTCGGTGCAGGCTATGGCTACACCTTC; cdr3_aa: CSAWGEFGAGYGYTF
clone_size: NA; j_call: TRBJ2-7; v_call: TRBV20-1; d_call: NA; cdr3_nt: TGCAGTGCTAGTAGCCGCCAGGGGTCGAGCTCCTACGAGCAGTACTTC; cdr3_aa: CSASSRQGSSSYEQYF
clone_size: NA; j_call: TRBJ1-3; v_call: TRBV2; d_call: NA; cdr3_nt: TGTGCCAGCACTATGGAGGGGCAAGTTGGAAACACCATATATTTT; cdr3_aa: CASTMEGQVGNTIYF
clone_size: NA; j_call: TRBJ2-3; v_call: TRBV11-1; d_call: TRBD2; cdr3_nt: TGTGCCAGCAGCCGACCGGGCCTAGCGGGGACACTTAGCACAGATACGCAGTATTTT; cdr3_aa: CASSRPGLAGTLSTDTQYF
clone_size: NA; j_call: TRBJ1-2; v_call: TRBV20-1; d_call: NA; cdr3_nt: TGCAGTGCTACGAGTGGGGGCTCTACATATGGCTACACCTTC; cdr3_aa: CSATSGGSTYGYTF
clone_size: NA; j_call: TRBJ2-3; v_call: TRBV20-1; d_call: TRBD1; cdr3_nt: TGCAGTGCTCCGGGACAGGGGCCCACAGATACGCAGTATTTT; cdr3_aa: CSAPGQGPTDTQYF
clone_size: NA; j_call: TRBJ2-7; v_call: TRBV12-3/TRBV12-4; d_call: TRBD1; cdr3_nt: TGTGCCAGCGGCCGGGACAGATCCTACGAGCAGTACTTC; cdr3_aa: CASGRDRSYEQYF
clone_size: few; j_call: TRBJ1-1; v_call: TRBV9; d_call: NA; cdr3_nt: TGTGCCAGCAGCCCCGACGGAAGGAACACTGAAGCTTTCTTT; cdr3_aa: CASSPDGRNTEAFF
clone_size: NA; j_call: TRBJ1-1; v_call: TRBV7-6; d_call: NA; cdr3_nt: TGTGCCAGCAGGCTGGCCTGGGGGCAGGGTGAAGCTTTCTTT; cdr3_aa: CASRLAWGQGEAFF
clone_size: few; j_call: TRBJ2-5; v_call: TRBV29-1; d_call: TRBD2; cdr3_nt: TGCAGCGTTGAAGGGGGGGAGACTAGCGGACAAGAGACCCAGTACTTC; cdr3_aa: CSVEGGETSGQETQYF
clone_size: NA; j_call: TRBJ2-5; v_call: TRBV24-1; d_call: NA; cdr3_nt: TGTGCCACCAGTGATTTTCCCCAGGGTGGAGAGACCCAGTACTTC; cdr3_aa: CATSDFPQGGETQYF
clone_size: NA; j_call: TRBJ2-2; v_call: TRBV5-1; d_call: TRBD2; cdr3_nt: TGCGCCAGCAGCGCGGGACTAGCGGGAGGTACCGGGGAGCTGTTTTTT; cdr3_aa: CASSAGLAGGTGELFF
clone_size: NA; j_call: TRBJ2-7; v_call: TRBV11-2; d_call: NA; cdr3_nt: TGTGCCAGCAGCCGCACTGGGGTCGGCGAGCAGTACTTC; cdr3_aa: CASSRTGVGEQYF
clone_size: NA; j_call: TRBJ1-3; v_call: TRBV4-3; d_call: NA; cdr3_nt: TGCGCCAGCAGCCCAGTCCGGGACGGCTCTGGAAACACCATATATTTT; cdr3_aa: CASSPVRDGSGNTIYF